This T cell receptor (beta chain) was retrieved from a study of blood T cell repertoires in COVID-19. Study details: Whether acute or convalescent, the COVID-19 samples came from the United States, Italy and Spain. PBMCs, B-cell-depleted T cells, or T cells were the source of the cDNA or gDNA that made up the material.

J lost 5 bases, V lost 2 bases, and 3 bases had no gene match. The CDR3 consists of 16 residues. Germline lookup yields CDR1 SGHDT and CDR2 YYEEEE. In the original analysis: Nucleated cell counts were estimated from reference gene primer amplification. Repertoires were generated with immunoSEQ multiplex PCR, while TCRdb's copy carries only in-frame clones and drops some. V, J and clone size derive from that table, while D and trimming were established from the DNA sequence. The table shows 200,000 to 300,000 clones, with 75% to 95% occurring only once. Seattle patients were enrolled while actively infected and followed longitudinally.

The chain uses TRBV5-6 and TRBJ2-1, with 14 bases that match TRBD2. Sequenced: peripheral blood. The origin of this receptor is a person between 18 and 35 years old with COVID-19, enrolled during active disease. CDR3 residues: CASSFGLAGGHNEQFF. The CDR3 DNA follows: TGTGCCAGCAGCTTCGGACTAGCGGGAGGTCACAATGAGCAGTTCTTC. Together with reference TRBV5-6 and TRBJ2-1, the CDR3 gives the full variable domain: DAGVTQSPTHLIKTRGQQVTLRCSPKSGHDTVSWYQQALGQGPQFIFQYYEEEERQRGNFPDRFSGHQFPNYSSELNVNALLLGDSALYLCASSFGLAGGHNEQFFGPGTRLTVL.